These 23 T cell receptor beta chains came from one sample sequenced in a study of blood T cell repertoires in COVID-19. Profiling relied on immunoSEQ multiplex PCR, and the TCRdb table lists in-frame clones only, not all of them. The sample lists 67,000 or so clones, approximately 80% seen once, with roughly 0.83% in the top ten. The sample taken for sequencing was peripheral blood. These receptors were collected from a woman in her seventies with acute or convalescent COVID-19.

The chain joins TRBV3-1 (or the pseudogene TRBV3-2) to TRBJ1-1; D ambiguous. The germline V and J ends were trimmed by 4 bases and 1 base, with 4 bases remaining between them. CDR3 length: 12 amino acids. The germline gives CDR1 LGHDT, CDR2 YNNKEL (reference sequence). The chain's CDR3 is CASSPRNTEAFF. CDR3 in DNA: TGTGCCAGCAGCCCTAGGAACACTGAAGCTTTCTTT.

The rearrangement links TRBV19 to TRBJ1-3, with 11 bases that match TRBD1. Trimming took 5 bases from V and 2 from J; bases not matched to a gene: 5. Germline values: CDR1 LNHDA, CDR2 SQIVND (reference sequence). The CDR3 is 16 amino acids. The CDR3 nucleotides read TGTGCCAGTAGTCTACGGACAGGGGGCACTGGAAACACCATATATTTT. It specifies CASSLRTGGTGNTIYF.

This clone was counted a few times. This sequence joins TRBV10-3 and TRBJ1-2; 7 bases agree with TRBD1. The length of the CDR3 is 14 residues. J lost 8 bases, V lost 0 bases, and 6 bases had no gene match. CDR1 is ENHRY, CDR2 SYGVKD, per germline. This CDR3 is CAISESGGGKGYTF. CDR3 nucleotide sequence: TGTGCCATCAGTGAGTCAGGGGGCGGTAAGGGCTACACCTTC.

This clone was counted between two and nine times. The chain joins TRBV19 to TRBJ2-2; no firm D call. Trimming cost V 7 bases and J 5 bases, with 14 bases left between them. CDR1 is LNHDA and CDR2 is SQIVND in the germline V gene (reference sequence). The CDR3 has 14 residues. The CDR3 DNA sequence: TGTGCCAGTAACCTTGGGCTATTGACCGGGGAGCTGTTTTTT. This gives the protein CASNLGLLTGELFF.

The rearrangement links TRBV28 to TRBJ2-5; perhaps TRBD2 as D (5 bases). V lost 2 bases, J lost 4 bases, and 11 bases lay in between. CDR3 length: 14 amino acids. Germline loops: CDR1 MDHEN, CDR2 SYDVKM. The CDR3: CASSLVEAVETQYF. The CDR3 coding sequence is TGTGCCAGCAGTTTAGTGGAGGCGGTAGAGACCCAGTACTTC.

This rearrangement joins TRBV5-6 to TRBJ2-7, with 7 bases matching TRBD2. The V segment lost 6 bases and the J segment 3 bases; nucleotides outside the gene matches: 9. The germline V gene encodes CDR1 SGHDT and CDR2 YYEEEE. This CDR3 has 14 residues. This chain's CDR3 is CASTLGLVFYEQYF. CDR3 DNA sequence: TGTGCCAGCACCCTAGGACTAGTGTTCTACGAGCAGTACTTC.

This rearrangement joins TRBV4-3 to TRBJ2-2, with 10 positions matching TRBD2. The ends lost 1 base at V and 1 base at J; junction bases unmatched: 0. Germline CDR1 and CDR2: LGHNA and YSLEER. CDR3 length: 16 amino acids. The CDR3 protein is CASSQGLAGNTGELFF. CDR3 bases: TGCGCCAGCAGCCAAGGACTAGCGGGGAACACCGGGGAGCTGTTTTTT.

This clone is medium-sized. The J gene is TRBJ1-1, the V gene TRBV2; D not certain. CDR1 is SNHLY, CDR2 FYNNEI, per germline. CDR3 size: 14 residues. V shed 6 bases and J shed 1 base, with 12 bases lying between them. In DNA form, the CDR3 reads TGTGCCAGCAGCATCTCGGGAGCGAACACTGAAGCTTTCTTT. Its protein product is CASSISGANTEAFF.

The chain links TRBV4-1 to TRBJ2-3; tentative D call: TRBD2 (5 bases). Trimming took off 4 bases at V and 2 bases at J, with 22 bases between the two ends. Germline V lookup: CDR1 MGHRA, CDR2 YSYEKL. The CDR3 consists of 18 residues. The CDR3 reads CASSPSGHTSRVTDTQYF. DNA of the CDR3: TGCGCCAGCAGCCCGAGCGGCCATACTAGTCGGGTCACAGATACGCAGTATTTT.

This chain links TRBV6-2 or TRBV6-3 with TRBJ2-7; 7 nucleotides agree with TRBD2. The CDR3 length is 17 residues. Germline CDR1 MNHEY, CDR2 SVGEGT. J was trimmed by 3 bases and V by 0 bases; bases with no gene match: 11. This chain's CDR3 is CASSYSQRGGDNYEQYF. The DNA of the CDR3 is TGTGCCAGCAGTTACTCGCAGCGTGGGGGGGATAACTACGAGCAGTACTTC.

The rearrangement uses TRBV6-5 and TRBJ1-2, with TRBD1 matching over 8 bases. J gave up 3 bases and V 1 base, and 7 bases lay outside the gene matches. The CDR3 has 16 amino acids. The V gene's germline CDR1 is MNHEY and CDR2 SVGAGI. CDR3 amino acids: CASSYYGQGGDYGYTF. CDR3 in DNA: TGTGCCAGCAGTTACTACGGACAGGGAGGTGACTATGGCTACACCTTC.

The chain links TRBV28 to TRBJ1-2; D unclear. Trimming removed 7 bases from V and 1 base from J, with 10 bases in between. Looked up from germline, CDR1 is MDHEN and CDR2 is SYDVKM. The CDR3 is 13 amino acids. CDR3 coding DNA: TGTGCCAGCAAGGAGTCCGGTAACTATGGCTACACCTTC. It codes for CASKESGNYGYTF.

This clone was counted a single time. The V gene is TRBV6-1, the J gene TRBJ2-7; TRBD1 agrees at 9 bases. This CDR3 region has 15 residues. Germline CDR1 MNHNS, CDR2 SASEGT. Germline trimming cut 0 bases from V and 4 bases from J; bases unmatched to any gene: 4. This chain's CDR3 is CASSEAWTGAYEQYF. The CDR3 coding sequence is TGTGCCAGCAGTGAAGCTTGGACAGGGGCTTACGAGCAGTACTTC.

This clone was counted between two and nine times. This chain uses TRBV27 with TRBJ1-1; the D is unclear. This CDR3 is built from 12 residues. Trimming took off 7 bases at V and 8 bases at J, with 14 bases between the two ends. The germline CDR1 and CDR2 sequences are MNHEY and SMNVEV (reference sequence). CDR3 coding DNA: TGTGCCAGCACCAGCCTTTACGGGGAAGCTTTCTTT. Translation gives CASTSLYGEAFF.

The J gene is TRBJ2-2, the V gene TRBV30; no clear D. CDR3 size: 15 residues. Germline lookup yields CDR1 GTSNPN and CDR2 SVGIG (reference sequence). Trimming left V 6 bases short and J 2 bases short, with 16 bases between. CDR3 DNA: TGTGCCTGCCCCCAAGGAACAGCAAACACCGGGGAGCTGTTTTTT. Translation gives CACPQGTANTGELFF.

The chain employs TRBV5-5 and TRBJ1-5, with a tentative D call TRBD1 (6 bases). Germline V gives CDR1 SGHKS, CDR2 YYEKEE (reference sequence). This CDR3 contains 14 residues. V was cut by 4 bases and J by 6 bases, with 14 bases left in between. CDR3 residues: CASSPRDISQPQHF. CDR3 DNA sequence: TGTGCCAGCAGCCCTCGGGACATTAGTCAGCCCCAGCATTTT.

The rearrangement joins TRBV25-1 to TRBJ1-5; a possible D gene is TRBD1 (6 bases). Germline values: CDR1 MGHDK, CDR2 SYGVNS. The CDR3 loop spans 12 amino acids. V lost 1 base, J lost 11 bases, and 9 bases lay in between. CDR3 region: CASSEWGGSQHF. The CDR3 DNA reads TGTGCCAGCAGTGAATGGGGGGGCTCCCAGCATTTT.

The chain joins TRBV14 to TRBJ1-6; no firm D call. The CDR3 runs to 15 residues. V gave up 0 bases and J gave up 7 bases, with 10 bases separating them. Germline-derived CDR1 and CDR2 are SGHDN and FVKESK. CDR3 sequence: CASSQDHPGNSPLHF. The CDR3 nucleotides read TGTGCCAGCAGCCAAGACCATCCGGGGAATTCACCCCTCCACTTT.

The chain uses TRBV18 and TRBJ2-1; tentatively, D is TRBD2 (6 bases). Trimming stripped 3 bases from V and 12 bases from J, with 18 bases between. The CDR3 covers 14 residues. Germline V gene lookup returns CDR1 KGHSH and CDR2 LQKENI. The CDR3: CASSPEAEGKGQFF. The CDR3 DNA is TGTGCCAGCTCACCGGAGGCGGAGGGGAAGGGGCAGTTCTTC.

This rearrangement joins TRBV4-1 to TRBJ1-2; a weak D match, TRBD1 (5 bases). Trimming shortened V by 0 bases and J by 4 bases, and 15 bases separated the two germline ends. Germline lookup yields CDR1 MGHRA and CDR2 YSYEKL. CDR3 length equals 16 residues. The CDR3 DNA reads TGCGCCAGCAGCCAAGATGGCGACACAGGTCGCTATGGCTACACCTTC. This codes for CASSQDGDTGRYGYTF.

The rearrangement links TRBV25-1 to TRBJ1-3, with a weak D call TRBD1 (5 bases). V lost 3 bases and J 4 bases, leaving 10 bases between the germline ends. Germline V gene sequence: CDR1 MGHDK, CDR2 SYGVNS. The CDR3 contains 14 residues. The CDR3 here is CASSEAGGGNTIYF. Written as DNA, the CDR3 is TGTGCCAGCAGTGAGGCCGGGGGAGGAAACACCATATATTTT.

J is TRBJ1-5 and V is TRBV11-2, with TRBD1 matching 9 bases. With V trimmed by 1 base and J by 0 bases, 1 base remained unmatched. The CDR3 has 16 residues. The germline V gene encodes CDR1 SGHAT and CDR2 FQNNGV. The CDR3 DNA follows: TGTGCCAGCAGCTTAGGGACAGGGGATAGCAATCAGCCCCAGCATTTT. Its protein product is CASSLGTGDSNQPQHF.

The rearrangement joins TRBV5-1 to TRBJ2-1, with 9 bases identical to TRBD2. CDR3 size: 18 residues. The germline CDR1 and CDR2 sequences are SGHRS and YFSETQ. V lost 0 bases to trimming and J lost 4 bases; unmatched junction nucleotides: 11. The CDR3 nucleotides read TGCGCCAGCAGCTTGGGTCGGTCTAGCGGGAATTTGTACAATGAGCAGTTCTTC. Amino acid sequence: CASSLGRSSGNLYNEQFF.